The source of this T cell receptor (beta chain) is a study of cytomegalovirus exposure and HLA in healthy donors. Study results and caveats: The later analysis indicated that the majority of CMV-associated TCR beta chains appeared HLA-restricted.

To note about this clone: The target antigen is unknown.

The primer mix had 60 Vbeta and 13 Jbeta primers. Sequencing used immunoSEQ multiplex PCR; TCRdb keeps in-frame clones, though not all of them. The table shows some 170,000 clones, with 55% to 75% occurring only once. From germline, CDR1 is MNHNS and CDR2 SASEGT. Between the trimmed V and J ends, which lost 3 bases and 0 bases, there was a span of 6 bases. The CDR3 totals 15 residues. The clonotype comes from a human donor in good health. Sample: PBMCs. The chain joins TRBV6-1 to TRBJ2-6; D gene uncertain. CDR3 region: CASSERNSGANVLTF. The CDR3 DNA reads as TGTGCCAGCAGTGAGAGAAACTCTGGGGCCAACGTCCTGACTTTC.